Listed here are 19 T cell receptor beta chains from one sample, sequenced in a study of blood T cell repertoires in COVID-19. TCRdb's copy holds only in-frame clones and misses some; the assay was immunoSEQ multiplex PCR. Seen here are 200,000 to 250,000 clones, more than 75% observed once, and the top ten hold roughly 3%. The source material was peripheral blood. Receptors originate from a man in his sixties with acute or convalescent COVID-19.

This clone was counted only a few times. The chain employs TRBV2 and TRBJ1-5; D is perhaps TRBD1 (5 bases). The CDR3 sequence is 14 residues long. V shed 3 bases and J shed 7 bases, with 13 bases lying between them. Germline V gene data show CDR1 as SNHLY and CDR2 as FYNNEI. Written as DNA, the CDR3 is TGTGCCAGCAGTGAGGGAGGGGCAGGACAGCCCCAGCATTTT. Amino acid sequence: CASSEGGAGQPQHF.

In its sample, this clone was seen a few times. The V gene is TRBV28, the J gene TRBJ1-1; maybe TRBD1 (6 bases). The V and J ends lost 6 bases and 2 bases respectively, with 16 bases between them. The CDR3 runs to 15 residues. Germline V gene data show CDR1 as MDHEN and CDR2 as SYDVKM. The CDR3 loop is CASRVLGQSNTEAFF. In DNA form, the CDR3 reads TGTGCCAGCAGAGTACTTGGACAGAGCAACACTGAAGCTTTCTTT. Full variable domain (rest looked up from reference TRBV28 and TRBJ1-1): DVKVTQSSRYLVKRTGEKVFLECVQDMDHENMFWYRQDPGLGLRLIYFSYDVKMKEKGDIPEGYSVSREKKERFSLILESASTNQTSMYLCASRVLGQSNTEAFFGQGTRLTVV.

This CDR3 reads CAWSVVAGGYEQYF. In nucleotides, the CDR3 is TGTGCCTGGAGTGTAGTAGCGGGGGGGTACGAGCAGTACTTC. The chain couples TRBV30 to TRBJ2-7; TRBD2 matches at 11 bases. V lost 0 bases, J lost 4 bases, and 2 bases stayed unmatched. Per germline, CDR1 GTSNPN and CDR2 SVGIG (reference sequence). CDR3 length equals 14 residues.

The chain has TRBV28 and TRBJ2-1; D is uncertain. V lost 2 bases, J lost 9 bases, and 8 bases lay in between. Germline lookup yields CDR1 MDHEN and CDR2 SYDVKM. The CDR3 length is 12 residues. CDR3 DNA: TGTGCCAGCAGTTTAATGGGCCGTGAGCAGTTCTTC. This sequence encodes CASSLMGREQFF.

This clone turned up a few times. The chain employs TRBV5-1 and TRBJ2-1; 11 nucleotides match TRBD2. The CDR3 sequence is 15 residues long. J was trimmed by 6 bases and V by 2 bases; bases with no gene match: 4. The germline V gene has CDR1 SGHRS and CDR2 YFSETQ. Here the CDR3 DNA reads TGCGCCAGCAGCTTCCTAGCGGGGGGTAGCAATGAGCAGTTCTTC. It is translated as CASSFLAGGSNEQFF.

The rearrangement joins TRBV5-4 to TRBJ2-5; possibly TRBD1 for D (6 bases). Germline loops: CDR1 SGHNT, CDR2 YYREEE (reference sequence). V was trimmed by 3 bases and J by 5 bases, leaving 17 bases between them. The CDR3 has 15 amino acids. The CDR3 sequence: CASSSRQDRKETQYF. The CDR3 nucleotides read TGTGCCAGCAGCTCAAGACAGGATCGAAAGGAGACCCAGTACTTC.

In this sample, this clone turned up once. This chain joins TRBV19 and TRBJ2-5; maybe TRBD2 (6 bases). The CDR3 extends over 15 amino acids. Trimming pared 7 bases from V and 1 base from J, leaving 16 bases between. Looked up from germline, CDR1 is LNHDA and CDR2 is SQIVND (reference sequence). CDR3 coding DNA: TGTGCCAGTAATATGGAGGGTGGGGGCCAAGAGACCCAGTACTTC. Its protein is CASNMEGGGQETQYF.

The V and J genes are TRBV4-3 and TRBJ2-4; 11 bases fit TRBD1. This CDR3 contains 17 residues. The V and J ends lost 0 bases and 2 bases, in that order; junction bases with no gene match: 3. From germline, CDR1 is LGHNA and CDR2 YSLEER. In nucleotides, the CDR3 is TGCGCCAGCAGCCAAGAAGGACAGGGGGCGACCAAAAACATTCAGTACTTC. It codes for CASSQEGQGATKNIQYF.

In this sample, this clone turned up once. CDR3 protein: CASSLVGQGGQETQYF. CDR3 bases: TGCGCCAGCAGCTTGGTAGGGCAGGGTGGGCAAGAGACCCAGTACTTC. V is TRBV5-1 and J is TRBJ2-5, with a weak D call TRBD1 (5 bases). With 0 bases removed from V and 2 bases from J, the gap between germline ends came to 14 bases. Germline loops: CDR1 SGHRS, CDR2 YFSETQ. The CDR3 covers 16 residues. The variable domain in full, with the rest retrieved from reference TRBV5-1 and TRBJ2-5, is KAGVTQTPRYLIKTRGQQVTLSCSPISGHRSVSWYQQTPGQGLQFLFEYFSETQRNKGNFPGRFSGRQFSNSRSEMNVSTLELGDSALYLCASSLVGQGGQETQYFGPGTRLLVL.

The chain uses TRBV7-9 and TRBJ2-7; 11 positions agree with TRBD2. Germline CDR1 and CDR2: SEHNR and FQNEAQ (reference sequence). Trimming cost V 3 bases and J 6 bases; bases outside gene matches: 7. The CDR3 sequence is 15 residues long. This CDR3 reads CASSFASGGYSEQYF. The CDR3 DNA reads TGTGCCAGCAGCTTTGCTAGCGGGGGGTATAGCGAGCAGTACTTC.

The V call is TRBV9, the J call TRBJ1-4; 10 bases are shared with TRBD1. The V gene end was trimmed by 4 bases and the J gene end by 8 bases; junction bases not matched to a gene: 8. In germline, CDR1 is SGDLS, CDR2 YYNGEE. The CDR3 is 15 amino acids. The CDR3 here is CASSLGQGSREKLFF. CDR3 bases: TGTGCCAGCAGCTTGGGACAGGGGAGTAGGGAAAAACTGTTTTTT.

The chain carries TRBV2 and TRBJ1-2; 12 bases match TRBD1. V lost 6 bases to trimming and J lost 8 bases; unmatched junction nucleotides: 10. There are 15 residues in the CDR3. The germline V gene has CDR1 SNHLY and CDR2 FYNNEI. In nucleotides, the CDR3 is TGTGCCAGCAGGGGACCGGGACAGGGGGCATTAGGCTACACCTTC. Translating gives CASRGPGQGALGYTF.

This rearrangement joins TRBV11-2 to TRBJ2-1, with 8 bases aligning to TRBD1. The CDR3 totals 13 residues. The V gene end was trimmed by 5 bases and the J gene end by 6 bases; junction bases not matched to a gene: 3. The germline V gene has CDR1 SGHAT and CDR2 FQNNGV. The CDR3 region has the DNA TGTGCCAGCAGCGAGGACAGGGTCAATGAGCAGTTCTTC. It codes for CASSEDRVNEQFF.

The rearrangement joins TRBV15 to TRBJ2-7, with TRBD1 matching over 7 bases. V dropped 2 bases and J dropped 0; count of bases not matched to a gene: 4. Germline assignment: CDR1 LNHNV and CDR2 YYDKDF (reference sequence). The CDR3 totals 15 residues. The chain's CDR3 is CATSRLRDSSYEQYF. The CDR3 bases are TGTGCCACCAGCAGACTCCGGGACAGCTCCTACGAGCAGTACTTC.

The rearrangement joins TRBV3-1 (or the pseudogene TRBV3-2) to TRBJ2-7; TRBD2 agrees at 10 bases. The ends lost 4 bases at V and 4 bases at J; junction bases unmatched: 13. The CDR3 has 17 residues. CDR1 LGHDT and CDR2 YNNKEL come from the germline V gene (reference sequence). CDR3 residues: CASSPSGAGGPGYEQYF. The CDR3 DNA reads TGTGCCAGCAGCCCTTCCGGAGCGGGGGGGCCGGGGTACGAGCAGTACTTC.

The chain couples TRBV12-1 to TRBJ1-6. TRBV12-1 is a pseudogene. The length of the CDR3 is 15 residues. The CDR3 region has the DNA TGTGCCAGCAACCCCGGGGAGGGCGTGTGGTCACCCCTCCACTTT. Translating gives CASNPGEGVWSPLHF.

The rearrangement uses TRBV5-4 and TRBJ2-7; 9 nucleotides agree with TRBD1. With V trimmed by 3 bases and J by 4 bases, 5 bases remained unmatched. The CDR3 covers 14 residues. The V gene's germline CDR1 is SGHNT and CDR2 YYREEE (reference sequence). This CDR3 reads CASSSGQGRYEQYF. The CDR3 bases are TGTGCCAGCAGCTCCGGACAGGGGAGGTACGAGCAGTACTTC.

The chain carries TRBV4-2 and TRBJ1-1; D gene ambiguous. V shed 4 bases and J shed 0 bases, with 18 bases lying between them. Germline V lookup: CDR1 LGHNA, CDR2 YNFKEQ. This CDR3 contains 17 residues. This CDR3 is CASSPEAGRSMNTEAFF. The CDR3, as DNA: TGTGCCAGCAGCCCCGAGGCGGGCAGGTCAATGAACACTGAAGCTTTCTTT.

The chain is built from TRBV3-1 (or the pseudogene TRBV3-2) and TRBJ2-7, with D perhaps matching TRBD1 (6 bases). This CDR3 has 12 residues. V was trimmed by 4 bases and J by 4 bases, leaving 8 bases between them. Germline values: CDR1 LGHDT, CDR2 YNNKEL (reference sequence). In nucleotides, the CDR3 is TGTGCCAGCAGCCTCGGACAGTACGAGCAGTACTTC. Its protein is CASSLGQYEQYF.